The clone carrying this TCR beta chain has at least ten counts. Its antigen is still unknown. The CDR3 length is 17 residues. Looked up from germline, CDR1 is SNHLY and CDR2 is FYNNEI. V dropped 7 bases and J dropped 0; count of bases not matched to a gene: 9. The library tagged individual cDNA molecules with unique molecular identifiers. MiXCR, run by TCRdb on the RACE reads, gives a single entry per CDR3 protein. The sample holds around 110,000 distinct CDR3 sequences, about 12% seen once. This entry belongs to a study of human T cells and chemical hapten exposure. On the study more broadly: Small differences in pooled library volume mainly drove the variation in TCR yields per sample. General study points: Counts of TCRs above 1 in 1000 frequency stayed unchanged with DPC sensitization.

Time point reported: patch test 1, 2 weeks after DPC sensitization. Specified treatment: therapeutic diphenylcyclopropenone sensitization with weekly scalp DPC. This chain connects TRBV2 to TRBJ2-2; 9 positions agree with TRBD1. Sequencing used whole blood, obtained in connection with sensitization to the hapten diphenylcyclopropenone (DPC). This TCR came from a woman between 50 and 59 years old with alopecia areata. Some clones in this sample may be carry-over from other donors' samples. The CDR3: CASTQPGQGSNTGELFF. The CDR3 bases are TGTGCCAGCACCCAGCCCGGACAGGGGTCGAACACCGGGGAGCTGTTTTTT.